This T cell receptor (beta chain) originates from a study of cytomegalovirus exposure and HLA in healthy donors. Whole-study findings and limits: When analyzed later, a missense DCLRE1C variant was found to be linked to TCR beta V- and J-gene trimming. Listed as cytomegalovirus-associated were 150 or so TCR beta chains.

Germline CDR1 is MRHNA and CDR2 is SNTAGT. V lost 1 base and J lost 7; bases outside the gene matches: 9. The CDR3 has 16 amino acids. Amplification used 60 Vbeta primers and 13 Jbeta primers. Method: immunoSEQ multiplex PCR; TCRdb's copy keeps in-frame clones and lacks some. The table has around 160,000 clones, about three quarters seen once. Concerning this clone itself: Antigen: not known.

J is TRBJ2-2 and V is TRBV6-4; 7 bases align to TRBD2. Sequenced sample: PBMCs. This TCR derives from a woman aged 40 to 50 in good health and CMV-seropositive. The CDR3: CASSDFRAGSRGELFF. The CDR3 nucleotides are TGTGCCAGCAGTGACTTTCGAGCGGGATCGCGCGGGGAGCTGTTTTTT.